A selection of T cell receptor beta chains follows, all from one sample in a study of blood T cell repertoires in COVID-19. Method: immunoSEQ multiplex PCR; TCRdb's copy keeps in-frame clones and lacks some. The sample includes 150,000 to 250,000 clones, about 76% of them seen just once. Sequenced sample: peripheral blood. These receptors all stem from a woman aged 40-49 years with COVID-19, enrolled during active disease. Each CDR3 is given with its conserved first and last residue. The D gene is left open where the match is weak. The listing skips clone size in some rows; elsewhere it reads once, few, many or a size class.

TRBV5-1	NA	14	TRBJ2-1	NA	TGCGCCAGCAGCCCTATGATCTCCTACAATGAGCAGTTCTTC	CASSPMISYNEQFF
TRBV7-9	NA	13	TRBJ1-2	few	TGTGCCAGCAGCTTAGGAGAGTTGAGGGGCTACACCTTC	CASSLGELRGYTF
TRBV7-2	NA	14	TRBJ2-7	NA	TGTGCCAGCAGCTTAGGGTGGAGCACCTACGAGCAGTACTTC	CASSLGWSTYEQYF
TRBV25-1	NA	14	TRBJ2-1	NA	TGTGCCAGCAAGGGCACAGGGGGAGGGAATGAGCAGTTCTTC	CASKGTGGGNEQFF
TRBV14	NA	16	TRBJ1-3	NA	TGTGCCAGCAGCCAAATGGGGCTCGGACAGTTCCACACCATATATTTT	CASSQMGLGQFHTIYF
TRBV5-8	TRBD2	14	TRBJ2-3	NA	TGTGCCAGCAGCCGCCGCGGGGGGGGAGATACGCAGTATTTT	CASSRRGGGDTQYF
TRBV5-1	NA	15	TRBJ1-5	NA	TGCGCCCTCCCGCGGGCGGGGGGCAGCAATCAGCCCCAGCATTTT	CALPRAGGSNQPQHF
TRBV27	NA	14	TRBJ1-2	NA	TGTGCCAGCAGTTTAGCAGGGGCCCTCTATGGCTACACCTTC	CASSLAGALYGYTF
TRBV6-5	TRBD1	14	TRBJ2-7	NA	TGTGCCAGCCATGGGGGACAGGGGCCCCACGAGCAGTACTTC	CASHGGQGPHEQYF
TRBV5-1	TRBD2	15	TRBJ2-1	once	TGCGCCAGCACCCGATCGACTAGCGGTTACAATGAGCAGTTCTTC	CASTRSTSGYNEQFF
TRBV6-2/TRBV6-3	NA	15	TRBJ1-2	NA	TGTGCCAGCAGTTACTTTGAGACAGCCCGGGGGGGCTACACCTTC	CASSYFETARGGYTF
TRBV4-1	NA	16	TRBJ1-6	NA	TGCGCCAGCAGCCAAGATAATAGGTACAGGGCTTCACCCCTCCACTTT	CASSQDNRYRASPLHF
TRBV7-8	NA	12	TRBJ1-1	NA	TGTGCCAGCAGCCCCCATCGCGGGGAAGGGTTCTTT	CASSPHRGEGFF
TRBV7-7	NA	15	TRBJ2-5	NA	TGTGCCAGCAGCTTGACAGTACGTTCGGAAGAGACCCAGTACTTC	CASSLTVRSEETQYF
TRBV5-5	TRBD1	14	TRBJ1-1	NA	TGTGCCAGCAGCTTGGAAGGACAGGGGGCGTATGCTTTCTTT	CASSLEGQGAYAFF
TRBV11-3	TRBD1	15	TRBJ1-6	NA	TGTGCCGGAACGGGGGGGACAGTCTATAATTCACCCCTCCACTTT	CAGTGGTVYNSPLHF
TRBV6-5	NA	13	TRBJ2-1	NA	TGTGCCAGCATGCGGGGACCCTACAATGAGCAGTTCTTC	CASMRGPYNEQFF